A selection of T cell receptor beta chains follows, all from one sample in a study of blood T cell repertoires in COVID-19. Assay used: immunoSEQ multiplex PCR; TCRdb lists only in-frame clones, some missing. The data show about 210,000 clones, with around 80% seen just once and around 7.3% held by the top ten. The sample taken for sequencing was peripheral blood. The receptors here all came from a woman in her 70s with acute or convalescent COVID-19. The CDR3 runs from the conserved cysteine through the conserved F or W. D genes are given only for firm matches. Clone size is shown for a subset of rows, as once, few, many or a class of expanded clone.

>TRBJ1-5|TRBD1|NA|TRBV19|15
CASTPRQGAGQPQHF
TGTGCCAGTACCCCTCGACAGGGGGCCGGTCAGCCCCAGCATTTT
>TRBJ1-1|NA|NA|TRBV6-6|11
CASSYPGIAFF
TGTGCCAGCAGTTACCCCGGGATAGCTTTCTTT
>TRBJ2-3|TRBD1|NA|TRBV6-1|15
CASSDRGYRTDTQYF
TGTGCCAGCAGTGACAGGGGGTACCGCACAGATACGCAGTATTTT
>TRBJ2-5|TRBD2|NA|TRBV4-1|16
CASRRSGAGGQETQYF
TGCGCCAGTCGGAGGAGCGGAGCGGGGGGCCAAGAGACCCAGTACTTC
>TRBJ1-3|NA|NA|TRBV5-4|16
CASSLQGLASGNTIYF
TGTGCCAGCAGCTTGCAGGGGCTCGCCTCTGGAAACACCATATATTTT
>TRBJ2-3|TRBD2|NA|TRBV7-2|16
CASSPRGGGATDTQYF
TGTGCCAGCAGCCCTCGGGGCGGGGGGGCCACAGATACGCAGTATTTT
>TRBJ2-1|TRBD2|NA|TRBV30|17
CAWSVGGGGLPKKEQFF
TGTGCCTGGAGTGTCGGCGGGGGGGGGCTACCCAAGAAGGAGCAGTTCTTC
>TRBJ2-7|NA|NA|TRBV27|15
CASSLWGHREFEQYF
TGTGCCAGCAGTTTGTGGGGACACCGTGAATTCGAGCAGTACTTC
>TRBJ1-5|NA|NA|TRBV9|15
CASSRTGISNQPQHF
TGTGCCAGCAGCCGTACAGGGATTAGCAATCAGCCCCAGCATTTT
>TRBJ2-5|TRBD2|once|TRBV3-1/TRBV3-2|14
CASSQGWGGETQYF
TGTGCCAGCAGCCAAGGATGGGGGGGTGAGACCCAGTACTTC
>TRBJ2-2|NA|NA|TRBV30|15
CAWREPSGSTGELFF
TGTGCCTGGAGGGAACCTTCCGGGTCCACCGGGGAGCTGTTTTTT
>TRBJ2-1|TRBD1|NA|TRBV4-3|17
CASSPKTPGQGYNEQFF
TGCGCCAGCAGTCCAAAAACCCCCGGACAGGGCTACAATGAGCAGTTCTTC
>TRBJ2-5|TRBD2|few|TRBV14|17
CASSPYESLAGKETQYF
TGTGCCAGCAGCCCCTATGAGTCCCTAGCGGGGAAAGAGACCCAGTACTTC
>TRBJ2-7|TRBD2|NA|TRBV7-2|15
CASSISGGTTYEQYF
TGTGCCAGCAGCATTAGCGGGGGGACTACCTACGAGCAGTACTTC
>TRBJ2-3|NA|few|TRBV9|15
CASSEGLVSTDTQYF
TGTGCCAGCAGCGAGGGGCTAGTGAGCACAGATACGCAGTATTTT
>TRBJ2-1|TRBD2|NA|TRBV27|19
CASRPPRGGANFGYNEQFF
TGTGCCAGCAGGCCTCCCCGCGGGGGGGCAAATTTCGGGTACAATGAGCAGTTCTTC
>TRBJ2-4|NA|NA|TRBV15|17
CATSREASQLAKNIQYF
TGTGCCACCAGCAGAGAGGCTAGTCAGCTAGCCAAAAACATTCAGTACTTC
>TRBJ2-2|TRBD2|NA|TRBV9|14
CASSVVAGPGELFF
TGTGCCAGCAGCGTAGTAGCGGGGCCCGGGGAGCTGTTTTTT
>TRBJ2-3|TRBD2|NA|TRBV4-1|17
CASSQGLAGGPRDTQYF
TGCGCCAGCAGCCAAGGACTAGCGGGGGGGCCGCGAGATACGCAGTATTTT
>TRBJ2-2|NA|NA|TRBV5-1|15
CASSLGTSNTGELFF
TGCGCCAGCAGCCTAGGAACGTCGAACACCGGGGAGCTGTTTTTT
>TRBJ1-5|TRBD1|NA|TRBV30|16
CAWSVQGAKGLQPQHF
TGTGCCTGGAGTGTACAGGGGGCAAAGGGATTACAGCCCCAGCATTTT
>TRBJ2-7|TRBD2|few|TRBV5-1|15
CASSLASGGADEQYF
TGCGCCAGCAGCTTGGCTAGCGGGGGGGCCGACGAGCAGTACTTC
>TRBJ2-1|TRBD2|NA|TRBV19|14
CASRSGGSYNEQFF
TGTGCCAGTAGGTCGGGGGGGTCCTACAATGAGCAGTTCTTC
>TRBJ2-5|NA|NA|TRBV7-2|15
CASSLEGAGRETQYF
TGTGCCAGCAGCTTAGAAGGGGCAGGGAGGGAGACCCAGTACTTC
>TRBJ1-2|TRBD1|NA|TRBV3-1/TRBV3-2|14
CASSTGGRFYGYTF
TGTGCCAGCTCGACAGGGGGGCGCTTCTATGGCTACACCTTC
>TRBJ2-5|TRBD2|NA|TRBV5-8|17
CASSPGLAGGRQETQYF
TGTGCCAGCAGCCCGGGACTAGCGGGGGGACGACAAGAGACCCAGTACTTC
>TRBJ2-5|NA|NA|TRBV21-1|17
CASSKAVPGINQETQYF
TGTGCCAGCAGCAAAGCGGTTCCAGGGATCAACCAAGAGACCCAGTACTTC
>TRBJ1-1|NA|once|TRBV7-2|13
CASSSGQNTEAFF
TGTGCCAGCAGCTCCGGACAGAACACTGAAGCTTTCTTT
>TRBJ2-3|NA|once|TRBV25-1|16
CASSEAGGGLSYTQYF
TGTGCCAGCAGTGAAGCAGGAGGGGGCCTATCTTATACGCAGTATTTT
>TRBJ1-5|NA|NA|TRBV18|14
CASSPPSRNQPQHF
TGTGCCAGCTCACCACCGAGCCGAAATCAGCCCCAGCATTTT
>TRBJ2-3|NA|once|TRBV7-2|15
CASSLNAGEGDTQYF
TGTGCCAGCAGCCTGAACGCAGGGGAGGGGGATACGCAGTATTTT
>TRBJ1-3|NA|NA|TRBV2|14
CASTWTPSGNTIYF
TGTGCCAGCACCTGGACACCCTCTGGAAACACCATATATTTT
>TRBJ1-2|TRBD1|NA|TRBV24-1|15
CATSDPTGQGYGYTF
TGTGCCACCAGTGATCCGACGGGACAGGGGTATGGCTACACCTTC
>TRBJ2-7|TRBD2|NA|TRBV4-3|17
CASSQDYGGGLAYEQYF
TGCGCCAGCAGCCAAGATTACGGGGGGGGCTTAGCGTACGAGCAGTACTTC
>TRBJ2-3|TRBD1|NA|TRBV30|18
CAWSVPGQAFWVTDTQYF
TGTGCCTGGAGTGTACCGGGACAGGCCTTTTGGGTCACAGATACGCAGTATTTT
>TRBJ1-1|NA|NA|TRBV19|12
CASSQTSNEAFF
TGTGCCAGTAGTCAAACGAGTAATGAAGCTTTCTTT
>TRBJ1-6|TRBD1|NA|TRBV5-1|14
CASSLQGLNSPLHF
TGCGCCAGCAGCTTACAGGGGCTAAATTCACCCCTCCACTTT
>TRBJ2-3|TRBD2|NA|TRBV10-3|17
CAISESTGTTSTDTQYF
TGTGCCATCAGTGAGTCAACGGGGACTACTAGCACAGATACGCAGTATTTT
>TRBJ2-7|TRBD1|NA|TRBV27|15
CASSYRGTGAYEQYF
TGTGCCAGCAGTTATAGGGGGACAGGTGCCTACGAGCAGTACTTC
>TRBJ1-3|NA|NA|TRBV7-2|13
CASSSGVATTIYF
TGTGCCAGCAGCTCAGGGGTAGCCACCACCATATATTTT
>TRBJ1-4|NA|NA|TRBV19|16
CASRWGSLATNEKLFF
TGTGCCAGCCGGTGGGGCAGCCTTGCAACTAATGAAAAACTGTTTTTT
>TRBJ2-1|TRBD2|NA|TRBV6-5|14
CASSYVAGAPQQFF
TGTGCCAGCAGTTACGTAGCGGGGGCCCCGCAGCAGTTCTTC
>TRBJ2-7|NA|NA|TRBV6-5|14
CASSSMTPSYEQYF
TGTGCCAGCAGTTCGATGACACCTTCCTACGAGCAGTACTTC
>TRBJ2-5|NA|NA|TRBV10-3|16
CAISESDPGRRETQYF
TGTGCCATCAGTGAGTCGGACCCGGGGAGGAGGGAGACCCAGTACTTC
>TRBJ2-7|TRBD2|NA|TRBV19|21
CASSPTPTGTSGGGRSYEQYF
TGTGCCAGTAGTCCTACCCCGACCGGGACTAGCGGGGGGGGCCGCTCCTACGAGCAGTACTTC